These 26 T cell receptor beta chains were sequenced from one sample in a study of T cells in Graves' hyperthyroidism and ophthalmopathy. Amplified regions were TCR beta CDR3 sequences from RNA transcripts. TCR CDR3 regions were first amplified by RT-PCR with HTBI primers. TCRdb reanalysed the multiplex PCR reads using MiXCR and keeps one entry per CDR3 protein. The top ten clones hold about 30% of a sample with around 300,000 distinct CDR3 sequences, 13% to 15% of them seen once. The sequenced sample consisted of blood. These receptors all come from a woman in her 50s with Graves' hyperthyroidism that later progressed to Graves' ophthalmopathy.

This clonotype was counted at least ten times. The chain has TRBV7-3 and TRBJ1-2; 7 bases match TRBD1. V trimming: 5 bases; J trimming: 4 bases; junction bases outside the gene matches: 7. The CDR3 consists of 14 residues. Germline CDR1 reads SGHTA; CDR2 reads FQGTGA. CDR3 loop: CASSAGGASYGYTF. CDR3 bases: TGTGCCAGCAGCGCAGGGGGAGCATCCTATGGCTACACCTTC.

This clonotype appeared many times. The genes are TRBV28 and TRBJ2-5; 9 nucleotides match TRBD1. Germline CDR1 reads MDHEN; CDR2 reads SYDVKM. The CDR3 runs to 14 residues. J was trimmed by 4 bases and V by 6 bases; bases with no gene match: 6. In DNA form, the CDR3 reads TGTGCCAGCAGCCTAACAGGGGGCCGAGAGACCCAGTACTTC. Encoded protein: CASSLTGGRETQYF.

This chain connects TRBV28 to TRBJ2-5; 8 nucleotides agree with TRBD1. The V gene's germline CDR1 is MDHEN and CDR2 SYDVKM. V lost 2 bases, J lost 5 bases, and 7 bases stayed unmatched. The CDR3 covers 15 residues. The CDR3 DNA reads TGTGCCAGCAGTTTACGTGGACAGGGTGGGGAGACCCAGTACTTC. This encodes CASSLRGQGGETQYF.

This clonotype was detected only a few times. The chain is built from TRBV3-1 and TRBJ2-3; the D gene could be TRBD1 or TRBD2 (5 bases each). The germline V and J ends were trimmed by 2 bases and 6 bases, with 21 bases remaining between them. The CDR3 sequence is 17 residues long. Germline V lookup: CDR1 LGHDT, CDR2 YNNKEL (reference sequence). The CDR3 sequence is CASSQNLPGRLEDTQYF. CDR3 nucleotide sequence: TGTGCCAGCAGCCAAAACCTACCGGGACGCCTAGAGGATACGCAGTATTTT.

This clonotype came up a few times. This chain joins TRBV16 and TRBJ2-1; D unresolved. V gave up 4 bases and J gave up 8 bases, with 12 bases separating them. The V gene's germline CDR1 is KGHSY and CDR2 FQNENV. The CDR3 is made up of 13 amino acids. This CDR3 is CASSPGYGDEQFF. In nucleotides, the CDR3 is TGTGCCAGCAGCCCTGGCTATGGGGATGAGCAGTTCTTC. Full variable domain (missing parts from reference TRBV16 and TRBJ2-1): GEEVAQTPKHLVRGEGQKAKLYCAPIKGHSYVFWYQQVLKNEFKFLISFQNENVFDETGMPKERFSAKCLPNSPCSLEIQATKLEDSAVYFCASSPGYGDEQFFGPGTRLTVL.

The rearrangement links TRBV30 to TRBJ1-1, with 11 bases that match TRBD1. This CDR3 spans 13 amino acids. Germline V CDR1 and CDR2: GTSNPN, SVGIG (reference sequence). Written as DNA, the CDR3 is TGTGCGCGGATAGGGACAGGGGGCACTGAAGCTTTCTTT. Protein sequence: CARIGTGGTEAFF.

This clonotype has ten or more counts. Compared with germline, one end of the junction differs, possibly owing to a read error. J is TRBJ2-4 and V is TRBV18; no clear D gene. The CDR3 is 15 amino acids. Germline CDR1 reads KGHSH; CDR2 reads LQKENI. The DNA of the CDR3 is TGTGCCAGCTCCCCACTGGTGGGCCAGAAAAACATTCAGTACTTC. Translated, it gives CASSPLVGQKNIQYF.

V gene TRBV5-1 combines with J gene TRBJ2-2; weak D call: TRBD2 (6 bases). The CDR3 totals 15 residues. V lost 1 base and J 7 bases, leaving 14 bases between the germline ends. Germline CDR1 SGHRS, CDR2 YFSETQ. The chain's CDR3 is CASSLMSGESGELFF. CDR3 sequence (DNA): TGCGCCAGCAGCTTGATGTCGGGAGAGAGCGGGGAGCTGTTTTTT.

This clonotype was seen once. The V call is TRBV5-4, the J call TRBJ2-7, with 10 bases aligning to TRBD1. Per the germline V gene, CDR1 is SGHNT and CDR2 is YYREEE (reference sequence). Trimming cost V 3 bases and J 6 bases; bases outside gene matches: 9. This CDR3 spans 15 amino acids. The CDR3, as DNA: TGTGCCAGCAGCTCCCCGACAGGGGGCCATCGCGAGCAGTACTTC. This sequence encodes CASSSPTGGHREQYF.

V usage is TRBV20-1 and J usage is TRBJ2-3; perhaps TRBD2 as D (7 bases). V was shortened by 0 bases and J by 8 bases, with 12 bases between the two germline ends. The CDR3 runs 13 residues. The germline gives CDR1 DFQATT, CDR2 SNEGSKA (reference sequence). DNA of the CDR3: TGCAGTGCTAGAGATTTCGGGGGGCGTACGCAGTATTTT. It codes for CSARDFGGRTQYF.

This clonotype was counted many times. CDR3 in DNA: TGTGCCACTACCGAGGGGTTGAGCACAGATACGCAGTATTTT. Residues: CATTEGLSTDTQYF. This chain connects TRBV6-2 or TRBV6-3 to TRBJ2-3, with D tentatively TRBD1 or TRBD2 (5 bases each). Germline CDR1 is MNHEY and CDR2 is SVGEGT. There are 14 residues in the CDR3. V shed 10 bases and J shed 0 bases, with 14 bases lying between them.

This clonotype has a count of ten or more. V gene TRBV10-1 combines with J gene TRBJ2-1; 8 positions agree with TRBD2. There are 16 residues in the CDR3. Germline V gene sequence: CDR1 WNHNN, CDR2 SYGVQD (reference sequence). V dropped 0 bases and J dropped 4; count of bases not matched to a gene: 5. CDR3 coding DNA: TGCGCCAGCAGTGAGTCCAGCGGGAGTGGTTACAATGAGCAGTTCTTC. Translating it yields CASSESSGSGYNEQFF.

This clonotype was observed a few times. The chain is built from TRBV19 and TRBJ2-7; no firm D call. Trimming removed 4 bases at V and 6 bases at J, with 10 bases between. CDR3 size: 12 residues. Per germline, CDR1 LNHDA and CDR2 SQIVND (reference sequence). CDR3 sequence: CASSSPFVEQYF. For the CDR3, the DNA is TGTGCCAGTAGTAGCCCCTTCGTCGAGCAGTACTTC.

Ten or more counts support this clonotype. Here the CDR3 omits its conserved ending phenylalanine or tryptophan, so a read error is the likely source. The chain has TRBV12-3 or TRBV12-4 and TRBJ2-1; D is uncertain. This CDR3 is built from 15 residues. V shed 5 bases and J shed 0 bases, with 11 bases lying between them. The CDR3 loop is CASSQRPSSYNEQFL. For the CDR3, the DNA is TGTGCCAGCAGTCAGCGACCGAGCTCCTACAATGAGCAGTTCCTC.

This clonotype was detected many times. The chain links TRBV7-9 to TRBJ1-1; D is undetermined. V was clipped by 3 bases and J by 10 bases, with 9 bases between them. The CDR3 has 11 amino acids. CDR1 and CDR2 (germline): SEHNR, FQNEAQ (reference sequence). This chain's CDR3 is CASSLGLGAFF. CDR3 DNA: TGTGCCAGCAGCTTGGGCTTAGGAGCTTTCTTT.

This clonotype was counted between two and nine times. This may be a read error: a much more frequent sequence differs by one nucleotide. This chain joins TRBV2 and TRBJ1-2; possibly TRBD1 for D (5 bases). From germline, CDR1 is SNHLY and CDR2 FYNNEI. CDR3 size: 16 residues. Trimming stripped 3 bases from V and 8 bases from J, with 22 bases between. The CDR3 nucleotides are TGTGCCAGCAGTGAGGACTCGGGACGACCTATCGGAGGCTACACCTTC. Residues: CASSEDSGRPIGGYTF.

This clonotype was observed at least ten times. The chain has TRBV20-1 and TRBJ2-7, with no clear D. V was cut by 4 bases and J by 0 bases, with 10 bases left in between. The CDR3 has 13 residues. Germline lookup yields CDR1 DFQATT and CDR2 SNEGSKA (reference sequence). CDR3 DNA: TGCAGTGCTATCGCGCGCAGCTCCTACGAGCAGTACTTC. This translates into CSAIARSSYEQYF.

This clonotype occurred many times. The chain has TRBV3-1 and TRBJ1-5; the D is unclear. Germline assignment: CDR1 LGHDT and CDR2 YNNKEL (reference sequence). V lost 0 bases and J 6 bases, leaving 6 bases between the germline ends. The CDR3 runs to 13 residues. The CDR3 spells CASSQELSQPQHF. The CDR3 DNA is TGTGCCAGCAGCCAAGAACTGAGTCAGCCCCAGCATTTT.

Many counts were recorded for this clonotype. The chain recombines TRBV27 with TRBJ2-7; 8 bases agree with TRBD2. Trimming cost V 8 bases and J 5 bases; bases outside gene matches: 20. In germline, CDR1 is MNHEY, CDR2 SMNVEV (reference sequence). The CDR3 has 17 amino acids. The CDR3 DNA follows: TGTGCCAGCCCCTCAAGGAGTAGCGGGATGGTCCCCCACGAGCAGTACTTC. It codes for CASPSRSSGMVPHEQYF.

This clonotype was counted at least ten times. The chain joins TRBV2 to TRBJ2-3; 9 nucleotides line up with TRBD2. This CDR3 region has 14 residues. Trimming at V came to 6 bases and at J to 5 bases, leaving 6 bases not matched to a gene. Per the germline V gene, CDR1 is SNHLY and CDR2 is FYNNEI. CDR3 sequence reads: CASRGLAGLDTQYF. CDR3 coding DNA: TGTGCCAGCAGGGGCCTAGCGGGGTTAGATACGCAGTATTTT.

With respect to this clonotype: A clone one base away is much larger, so this may be a read error. This sequence joins TRBV27 and TRBJ2-2; D unresolved. The CDR3 sequence is 14 residues long. Germline CDR1 is MNHEY and CDR2 is SMNVEV (reference sequence). V dropped 2 bases and J dropped 8 bases, with 12 bases sitting between them. The CDR3 coding sequence is TGTGCCAGCAGTTTAGGCAGATACGGGGGGGAGCTGTTTTTT. Protein sequence: CASSLGRYGGELFF.

This clonotype has ten or more counts. The chain has TRBV9 and TRBJ2-1, with a weak D call TRBD2 (6 bases). V was pared by 3 bases and J by 7 bases, with 17 bases between. Looked up from germline, CDR1 is SGDLS and CDR2 is YYNGEE. The CDR3 runs to 15 residues. CDR3 DNA sequence: TGTGCCAGCAGCGCCTCCGGGACTGGACGAAATGAGCAGTTCTTC. Protein product: CASSASGTGRNEQFF.

This clonotype was detected many times. This chain connects TRBV28 to TRBJ1-1; no clear D gene. Germline loops: CDR1 MDHEN, CDR2 SYDVKM. The CDR3 runs 10 residues. Deletions cut 4 bases from V and 3 bases from J, with 0 bases between. In DNA form, the CDR3 reads TGTGCCAGCAGTTACACTGAAGCTTTCTTT. Translating gives CASSYTEAFF.

Notes on this clonotype: Given a much more abundant clone one base away, this may be a read error. In this CDR3 the conserved last residue, phenylalanine or tryptophan, is missing, so a read error is likely. This rearrangement joins TRBV7-8 to TRBJ2-1; either TRBD1 or TRBD2 may fit D (5 bases each). This CDR3 region has 14 residues. Germline V gene lookup returns CDR1 SGHVS and CDR2 FQNEAQ. Trimming left V 2 bases short and J 4 bases short, with 9 bases between. CDR3 loop: CASSLNGAYNEQFL. CDR3 coding DNA: TGTGCCAGCAGCTTAAACGGGGCTTACAATGAGCAGTTCCTC.

This clonotype came up many times. The V and J genes are TRBV12-5 and TRBJ2-3, with 8 bases lining up with TRBD2. Germline values: CDR1 LGHNT, CDR2 FRNRAP. J was trimmed by 2 bases and V by 1 base; bases with no gene match: 17. The CDR3 covers 20 residues. This CDR3 reads CASGLDAWTSPSAPTDTQYF. For the CDR3, the DNA is TGTGCTAGTGGTTTGGACGCCTGGACTAGCCCCTCGGCCCCCACAGATACGCAGTATTTT.

This clonotype was found a few times. CDR3: CASSEDPGNEQYF. CDR3 DNA sequence: TGCGCCAGCAGTGAGGACCCGGGTAACGAGCAGTACTTC. This chain uses TRBV10-1 with TRBJ2-7; D uncertain. The length of the CDR3 is 13 residues. Deletions cut 2 bases from V and 5 bases from J, with 10 bases between. CDR1 and CDR2 (germline): WNHNN, SYGVQD (reference sequence).